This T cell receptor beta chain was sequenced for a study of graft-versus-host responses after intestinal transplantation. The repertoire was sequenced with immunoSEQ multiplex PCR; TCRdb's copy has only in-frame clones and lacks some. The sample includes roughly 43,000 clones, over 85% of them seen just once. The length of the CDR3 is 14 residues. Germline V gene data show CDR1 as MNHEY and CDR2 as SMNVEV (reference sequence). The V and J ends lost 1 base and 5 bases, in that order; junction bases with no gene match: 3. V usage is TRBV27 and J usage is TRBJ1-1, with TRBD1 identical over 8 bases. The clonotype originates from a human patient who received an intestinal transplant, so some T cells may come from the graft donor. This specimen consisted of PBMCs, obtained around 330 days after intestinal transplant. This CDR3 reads CASSLWTGSTEAFF. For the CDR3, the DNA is TGTGCCAGCAGTTTATGGACAGGGTCGACTGAAGCTTTCTTT.